This T cell receptor beta chain comes out of a study of Ad26.COV2.S vaccination and SARS-CoV-2 variants. Trimming left V 7 bases short and J 6 bases short, with 6 bases between. The length of the CDR3 is 9 residues. Germline-derived CDR1 and CDR2 are SQVTM and ANQGSEA. This clone has only one observation. The repertoire was sequenced with immunoSEQ multiplex PCR; TCRdb's copy has only in-frame clones and lacks some. This sample has around 86,000 clones, with roughly 84% found just once. The sample was peripheral blood, taken after recovery from COVID-19. This clonotype was obtained from a human donor who had recovered from COVID-19. This chain connects TRBV29-1 to TRBJ1-1; D is ambiguous. DNA for the CDR3: TGCAGCGCTGCGCCTGAAGCTTTCTTT. The encoded protein is CSAAPEAFF.